The 22 T cell receptor beta chains below were found in one sample sequenced in a study of breast tumors, draining lymph nodes, adjacent tissues (TCRdb year 2016). The library was prepared using multiplex PCR. Reads for this sample came from an Illumina HiSeq 2000. TCRdb reprocessing: public reads trimmed at Q25 with fastp, clones called with MiXCR, in-frame beta chains kept. Every entry covers one CDR3 protein and lists the most common genes and DNA from its rows. The sample data list 130,000 or so distinct CDR3 sequences, and approximately 32% of these were observed just once. Around 2.5% of the sample is in the top ten clones. Lymph node samples were obtained from the axillary draining lymph nodes of breast cancer patients. Sample: axillary lymph node tissue. The receptor source for this set is a female donor with breast cancer. Some clones in this sample may be carry-over from other donors' samples.

This clonotype was detected ten times or more. This chain joins TRBV5-8 and TRBJ1-2, with 7 nucleotides matching TRBD1. The CDR3 covers 15 residues. Per the germline V gene, CDR1 is SGHTS and CDR2 is YDEGEE. J was trimmed by 0 bases and V by 4 bases; bases with no gene match: 6. The CDR3 region has the DNA TGTGCCAGCAGCAGGACAGGCAGAGCTAACTATGGCTACACCTTC. Residues: CASSRTGRANYGYTF.

This clonotype was observed many times. The chain joins TRBV7-9 to TRBJ2-5; 8 bases agree with TRBD1. V lost 1 base and J lost 4; bases outside the gene matches: 17. Germline V gene lookup returns CDR1 SEHNR and CDR2 FQNEAQ (reference sequence). The CDR3 extends over 19 amino acids. CDR3: CASSLDRGDVRGRTETQYF. CDR3 coding DNA: TGTGCCAGCAGCTTAGACCGCGGGGACGTCAGGGGGCGGACAGAGACCCAGTACTTC.

Of note for this clonotype: This may come from a read error, since a much larger clone is one base off. V usage is TRBV27 and J usage is TRBJ1-3, with D maybe TRBD1 (5 bases). This CDR3 comprises 14 residues. The germline gives CDR1 MNHEY, CDR2 SMNVEV (reference sequence). DNA for the CDR3: TGTGCCAGCAGTCCGACAGTCTCTGGAGACACCATATATTTT. This encodes CASSPTVSGDTIYF.

This sequence joins TRBV6-1 and TRBJ1-6; D may be TRBD1 (5 bases). V was shortened by 6 bases and J by 8 bases, with 8 bases between the two germline ends. The CDR3 length is 12 residues. Germline CDR1 reads MNHNS; CDR2 reads SASEGT. CDR3 amino acids: CASRQGDSPLHF. The CDR3 DNA reads TGTGCCAGCAGGCAGGGTGATTCACCCCTCCACTTT.

The V gene is TRBV20-1, the J gene TRBJ2-3, with 7 nucleotides matching TRBD2. In germline, CDR1 is DFQATT, CDR2 SNEGSKA (reference sequence). With 6 bases clipped from V and 2 bases from J, the junction kept 14 bases outside the gene matches. The CDR3 has 16 amino acids. In DNA, the CDR3 is TGCAGTGCGCCGCCACAGACTAGCCTCACCACAGATACGCAGTATTTT. It yields the protein CSAPPQTSLTTDTQYF.

The chain employs TRBV20-1 and TRBJ2-3, with a tentative D call TRBD2 (7 bases). V lost 6 bases and J 5 bases, leaving 15 bases between the germline ends. Germline loops: CDR1 DFQATT, CDR2 SNEGSKA (reference sequence). The CDR3 sequence is 13 residues long. CDR3 sequence: CSAVGGGLDTQYF. CDR3 nucleotides: TGCAGTGCAGTGGGGGGGGGGCTAGATACGCAGTATTTT.

This clonotype was found many times. The chain recombines TRBV3-1 with TRBJ1-3; D is unresolved. The V end was cut by 1 base, the J end by 2 bases, with 6 bases between. This CDR3 comprises 14 residues. The V gene's germline CDR1 is LGHDT and CDR2 YNNKEL (reference sequence). The CDR3 protein is CASSQAVPGNTIYF. CDR3 DNA sequence: TGTGCCAGCAGCCAAGCAGTGCCTGGAAACACCATATATTTT.

This clonotype was found a few times. This sequence joins TRBV18 and TRBJ1-1; no firm D call. The germline V and J ends were trimmed by 0 bases and 5 bases, with 13 bases remaining between them. The CDR3 has 15 residues. The V gene's germline CDR1 is KGHSH and CDR2 LQKENI. CDR3 protein: CASSPPHPSGTEAFF. In DNA form, the CDR3 reads TGTGCCAGCTCACCACCACACCCGAGCGGGACTGAAGCTTTCTTT.

This clonotype has a count of ten or more. The chain couples TRBV11-2 to TRBJ2-7; D is unclear. The CDR3 has 15 amino acids. V shed 6 bases and J shed 5 bases, with 20 bases lying between them. Per germline, CDR1 SGHAT and CDR2 FQNNGV. The CDR3 loop reads CASSSRSDGSHEQYV. CDR3 DNA: TGTGCCAGCAGTTCTAGGTCGGACGGAAGTCACGAGCAGTACGTC.

The table lists this clonotype with a few counts. A single base separates this from a much larger clone, so it may be a read error. V and J are TRBV6-1 and TRBJ2-2, with TRBD2 as a possible D gene (6 bases). Germline CDR1 reads MNHNS; CDR2 reads SASEGT. The CDR3 is made up of 15 amino acids. Trimming left V 5 bases short and J 5 bases short, with 15 bases between. CDR3 nucleotide sequence: TGTGCCAGCAGTCTTGGCGGGGTGAGGACCGGGGAGCTGTTTTTT. It yields the protein CASSLGGVRTGELFF.

In this sample, this clonotype turned up many times. V usage is TRBV6-5 and J usage is TRBJ1-2; D gene ambiguous. V lost 4 bases and J lost 0, with 21 bases in between. Germline lookup yields CDR1 MNHEY and CDR2 SVGAGI. CDR3 length equals 18 residues. Written as DNA, the CDR3 is TGTGCCAGCAGTTCTTTCATTGGACGCATAAAGTCTAACTATGGCTACACCTTC. Encoded protein: CASSSFIGRIKSNYGYTF.

This chain connects TRBV18 to TRBJ2-1; D is unresolved. CDR3 length equals 14 residues. Germline loops: CDR1 KGHSH, CDR2 LQKENI. V was shortened by 2 bases and J by 2 bases, with 7 bases between the two germline ends. The CDR3, as DNA: TGTGCCAGCTCACCATCCAAGACCTACAATGAGCAGTTCTTC. Its translation is CASSPSKTYNEQFF.

This clonotype has at least ten counts. The chain recombines TRBV7-9 with TRBJ2-2; D not certain. The V end was cut by 5 bases, the J end by 4 bases, with 14 bases between. CDR1 is SEHNR, CDR2 FQNEAQ, per germline (reference sequence). The CDR3 is 15 residues long. The CDR3 bases are TGTGCCAGCAGCCGCCCCCTTGGAGCCACCGGGGAGCTGTTTTTT. This gives the protein CASSRPLGATGELFF.

In this sample, this clonotype turned up many times. The J gene is TRBJ2-7, the V gene TRBV7-6; maybe TRBD1 (5 bases). The CDR3 spans 14 residues. V lost 4 bases, J lost 1 base, and 11 bases lay in between. CDR1 is SGHVS, CDR2 FNYEAQ, per germline. In DNA form, the CDR3 reads TGTGCCAGCAGCTCGATGGACAAATCCTACGAGCAGTACTTC. It is translated as CASSSMDKSYEQYF.

The CDR3 loop is CASSLDAVGNSPLHF. The CDR3 DNA is TGTGCCAGCAGCTTAGACGCGGTTGGTAATTCACCCCTCCACTTT. The V gene is TRBV7-2, the J gene TRBJ1-6; the D is unclear. Germline assignment: CDR1 SGHTA and CDR2 FQGNSA. The CDR3 is 15 amino acids. The germline V and J ends were trimmed by 1 base and 6 bases, with 10 bases remaining between them.

About this clonotype itself: One end of the junction is discordant with germline, which a read error may explain. The rearrangement joins TRBV3-1 to TRBJ2-5; tentatively, D is TRBD2 (5 bases). The CDR3 runs to 13 residues. From germline, CDR1 is LGHDT and CDR2 YNNKEL (reference sequence). CDR3 residues: CAGSLKGVKTQYF. CDR3 nucleotide sequence: TGCGCCGGCAGCCTCAAGGGAGTTAAGACCCAGTACTTC.

This chain links TRBV7-2 with TRBJ2-5; D is unresolved. V shed 0 bases and J shed 2 bases, with 7 bases lying between them. There are 14 residues in the CDR3. Germline V lookup: CDR1 SGHTA, CDR2 FQGNSA. CDR3 DNA: TGTGCCAGCAGCTTAGCGGAACGACAAGAGACCCAGTACTTC. Translation gives CASSLAERQETQYF.

This clonotype was counted ten times or more. CDR3 amino acids: CASSRLAGVNEQFF. CDR3 bases: TGTGCCAGCAGTAGACTAGCGGGGGTGAATGAGCAGTTCTTC. The chain carries TRBV6-5 and TRBJ2-1; 12 positions match TRBD2. V dropped 5 bases and J dropped 7; count of bases not matched to a gene: 3. CDR1 is MNHEY, CDR2 SVGAGI, per germline. This CDR3 comprises 14 residues.

This clonotype was seen repeatedly, ten times or more. This chain connects TRBV7-2 to TRBJ2-7; unclear D gene. The length of the CDR3 is 14 residues. CDR1 and CDR2 (germline): SGHTA, FQGNSA. Trimming shortened V by 5 bases and J by 2 bases, and 13 bases separated the two germline ends. The CDR3 sequence is CASSPPPVPYEQYF. In nucleotides, the CDR3 is TGTGCCAGCAGCCCCCCGCCTGTCCCCTACGAGCAGTACTTC.

This clonotype was counted ten times or more. V is TRBV18 and J is TRBJ2-1; D gene ambiguous. Germline V gives CDR1 KGHSH, CDR2 LQKENI. The CDR3 is 13 amino acids. The V and J ends lost 0 bases and 2 bases respectively, with 2 bases between them. CDR3 sequence (DNA): TGTGCCAGCTCACCACCCGCCTACAATGAGCAGTTCTTC. Its protein is CASSPPAYNEQFF.

About this clonotype itself: Being one base from a much bigger clone, this may be a read error. This chain links TRBV13 with TRBJ2-2; the D is unclear. Germline lookup yields CDR1 PRHDT and CDR2 FYEKMQ (reference sequence). The V end lost 4 bases, the J end lost 7 bases, and 4 bases lay between the germline ends. This CDR3 comprises 11 residues. The CDR3: CASSWRGELFF. The CDR3 nucleotides are TGTGCCAGCAGCTGGCGCGGGGAGCTGTTTTTT.

Ten or more counts support this clonotype. The rearrangement links TRBV6-5 to TRBJ2-5; 12 bases line up with TRBD1. The CDR3 loop spans 17 amino acids. Germline CDR1 MNHEY, CDR2 SVGAGI. J gave up 3 bases and V 5 bases, and 10 bases lay outside the gene matches. CDR3 protein: CASSPDSGTGGEETQYF. Written as DNA, the CDR3 is TGTGCCAGCAGTCCCGACTCCGGGACAGGGGGCGAAGAGACCCAGTACTTC.